The clone carrying this T cell receptor (beta chain) was detected only a few times. This sample is drawn from a study of regulatory T cells in long-lasting Graves disease. Looking at the study overall: Graves' patients diagnosed newly had used antithyroid drugs under 3 months.

The CDR3 loop spans 14 amino acids. Germline V gene lookup returns CDR1 SGDLS and CDR2 YYNGEE. Trimming stripped 0 bases from V and 3 bases from J, with 7 bases between. According to the study, TCR beta libraries were built with iRepertoire HTBI primers and CDR3-region Arm-PCR. One entry per CDR3 protein, called by TCRdb with MiXCR from the multiplex PCR reads. The sample lists over 350,000 distinct CDR3 sequences, about 14% occurring once. Described time point: newly diagnosed GD, antithyroid drugs for less than 3 months. PBMCs provided the RNA from which the TCR library was made. The sample also formed part of further work on T cells in Graves' hyperthyroidism and ophthalmopathy. From that report: Also found in blood were most expanded thyroid clonotypes above 0.001.

The clonotype originates from a woman between 45 and 60 years old with Graves disease. The chain couples TRBV9 to TRBJ2-1; no reliable D call. The sequenced sample was peripheral blood mononuclear cells (PBMCs), obtained at new diagnosis, from a patient treated with antithyroid drugs. CDR3 sequence: CASSVATNYNEQFF. The CDR3 bases are TGTGCCAGCAGCGTAGCTACAAACTACAATGAGCAGTTCTTC.